This TCR beta chain was obtained from a study of blood T cell repertoires in COVID-19. V was trimmed by 0 bases and J by 6 bases, leaving 18 bases between them. Germline lookup yields CDR1 SGHRS and CDR2 YFSETQ. This CDR3 comprises 16 residues. TCRdb keeps only in-frame clones here, not all; method: immunoSEQ multiplex PCR. The sample lists some 200,000 clones; approximately 84% were seen once. This TCR was recovered from a man older than 75 with acute or convalescent COVID-19. The V gene is TRBV5-1, the J gene TRBJ1-2; D is possibly TRBD1 (5 bases). The sequencing sample was made of peripheral blood. CDR3 protein: CASSLAGGAQGHGYTF. Written as DNA, the CDR3 is TGCGCCAGCAGCTTGGCCGGGGGAGCCCAAGGCCATGGCTACACCTTC.